Following are 12 T cell receptor beta chains from one sample sequenced in a study of tumor and adjacent non-tumor tissue in lung cancer. RNA was extracted from bulk tissue without any cell sorting. A modified ARM-PCR protocol with three rounds of nested PCR amplified TCRbeta. TCRdb reanalysed the multiplex PCR reads using MiXCR and keeps one entry per CDR3 protein. This sample has 60,000 to 95,000 distinct CDR3 sequences, with roughly 80% found just once. Sequencing used lung tumor tissue. The receptors shown here come from a woman in her fifties or sixties with non-small cell lung cancer.

Of note for this clonotype: Because it lacks the conserved phenylalanine or tryptophan at the end, this CDR3 is likely a read error. This chain connects TRBV5-1 to TRBJ2-7; 7 bases match TRBD2. V lost 0 bases to trimming and J lost 0 bases; unmatched junction nucleotides: 3. Per the germline V gene, CDR1 is SGHRS and CDR2 is YFSETQ. The CDR3 has 15 amino acids. The CDR3 protein is CASSLAGGVSYEQYS. The CDR3 coding sequence is TGCGCCAGCAGCTTGGCGGGAGGCGTCTCCTACGAGCAGTACTCC.

As concerns this clonotype: As the CDR3 is not closed by the conserved phenylalanine or tryptophan, this likely results from a read error. In DNA form, the CDR3 reads TGTCTCAGCAGTGCCCAGGGACACACAGATACGCAGTATCTT. This translates into CLSSAQGHTDTQYL. The V gene is TRBV6-6, the J gene TRBJ2-3; D perhaps matches TRBD1 (6 bases). Germline assignment: CDR1 MNHNY and CDR2 SVGAGI (reference sequence). The CDR3 totals 14 residues.

A note on this clonotype: The junction departs from the called germline gene at one end, perhaps through a read error. This chain joins TRBV6-1 and TRBJ1-4; TRBD1 aligns across 9 bases. Germline values: CDR1 MNHNS, CDR2 SASEGT. The CDR3 contains 16 residues. The CDR3 coding sequence is TGTGTCAGCAGCGAAACTCCGCCGGGACAGGGTGAAAAACTGTTTTTT. Translation gives CVSSETPPGQGEKLFF.

To note about this clonotype: At one boundary the junction diverges from the germline segment, which might be a read error. The chain combines TRBV7-9 with TRBJ2-5; no clear D. The length of the CDR3 is 10 residues. Germline V lookup: CDR1 SEHNR, CDR2 FQNEAQ (reference sequence). The CDR3 nucleotides are TGTGTCAGCAGCCACGAGGCCCAGTACTTC. Protein sequence: CVSSHEAQYF.

The chain has TRBV5-1 and TRBJ2-3, with 11 bases aligning to TRBD2. Trimming removed 2 bases from V and 5 bases from J; junction bases left unmatched: 10. This CDR3 is 17 amino acids long. Germline V CDR1 and CDR2: SGHRS, YFSETQ. The CDR3 coding sequence is TGCGCCAGCAGCTTCGGGACTAGCGGAAGCTACTTAGATACGCAGTATTTT. Translated: CASSFGTSGSYLDTQYF.

Only a few counts were recorded for this clonotype. This chain links TRBV29-1 with TRBJ1-1; D uncertain. This CDR3 is built from 11 residues. V was clipped by 6 bases and J by 7 bases, with 12 bases between them. Germline assignment: CDR1 SQVTM and CDR2 ANQGSEA. CDR3 DNA: TGCAGCGTCGCGGGAGTCGGTGAAGCTTTCTTT. Amino acids: CSVAGVGEAFF.

The chain joins TRBV7-6 to TRBJ2-1; 13 positions match TRBD2. The CDR3 is made up of 16 amino acids. J was trimmed by 4 bases and V by 4 bases; bases with no gene match: 4. Germline CDR1 SGHVS, CDR2 FNYEAQ. The CDR3 DNA reads as TGTGCCAGCAGCTCTGGGACTAGCGGGAAATACAATGAGCAGTTCTTC. It is translated as CASSSGTSGKYNEQFF.

Details on this clonotype: One end of the junction varies from germline; a read error may be responsible. V and J are TRBV12-3 or TRBV12-4 and TRBJ2-2, with D perhaps matching TRBD2 (5 bases). The CDR3 totals 13 residues. In nucleotides, the CDR3 is TGTACCAGCGGTTTAAGAGTTACGGGGGAGCTGTTTTTT. Its translation: CTSGLRVTGELFF.

About this clonotype itself: Compared with germline, one end of the junction differs, possibly owing to a read error. J is TRBJ2-7 and V is TRBV29-1, with 8 bases matching TRBD2. Germline loops: CDR1 SQVTM, CDR2 ANQGSEA. The CDR3 runs to 13 residues. This CDR3 is CSVLTGRGNERYF. The CDR3 DNA reads as TGCAGCGTCCTTACCGGGAGGGGAAACGAGCGGTATTTC.

In this sample, this clonotype turned up once. A much more abundant neighbour one base away suggests this may be a read error. The chain uses TRBV5-8 and TRBJ1-1; 7 nucleotides line up with TRBD1. Germline CDR1 and CDR2: SGHTS and YDEGEE. The CDR3 has 15 residues. DNA for the CDR3: TGTGCCAGCAGCTCTGTCGGGACAGTGAAGACTGAAGCTTTCTTT. It codes for CASSSVGTVKTEAFF.

This clonotype was observed a single time. A read error may produce the germline difference seen at one junction end. This sequence joins TRBV6-5 and TRBJ2-5; possibly TRBD1 for D (5 bases). The CDR3 is 14 residues long. Germline V gene sequence: CDR1 MNHEY, CDR2 SVGAGI. This chain's CDR3 is CARSYSKGQETQYF. In DNA, the CDR3 is TGTGCCAGGAGTTACTCGAAGGGGCAAGAGACCCAGTACTTC.

Turning to this clonotype: A read error may account for a junction end that differs from germline. The V and J genes are TRBV29-1 and TRBJ2-4, with a possible D match to TRBD2 (5 bases). Per germline, CDR1 SQVTM and CDR2 ANQGSEA. The CDR3 is made up of 13 amino acids. The CDR3 region is CSVLERAKNIQCF. The CDR3 bases are TGCAGCGTCCTAGAGAGGGCCAAAAACATTCAGTGCTTC.